The entry below describes one T cell receptor beta chain. Its antigen is not known. These data originate in a study of cytomegalovirus exposure and HLA in healthy donors. Overall study: T cells numbering 150 million to 200 million yielded roughly 120 million unique TCR beta sequences in an earlier analysis. An early data release held about 85 million unique TCRs from HLA-typed donors.

Primers: 60 Vbeta forward and 13 Jbeta reverse. The protocol was immunoSEQ multiplex PCR, while the TCRdb copy is restricted to in-frame clones and leaves out a portion. In the table there are 150,000 to 200,000 clones, 65% to 85% of which are singletons. Study outcomes and limitations: Later work associated 16,951 TCR beta sequences with HLA alleles at 0.05 false discovery rate. The listing of 150 or so TCR beta chains classed them as cytomegalovirus-associated.

Germline values: CDR1 WSHSY, CDR2 SAAADI. After removal of 10 bases from V and 5 bases from J, the junction contained 8 bases not matched to a gene. The CDR3 has 14 residues. The chain uses TRBV10-2 and TRBJ1-6, with 7 bases fitting TRBD1. The sequence came from a woman in her forties or fifties in good health and CMV-seropositive. The specimen was PBMCs. The CDR3 sequence is CATTWDRHNSPLHF. In nucleotides, the CDR3 is TGCGCCACCACCTGGGACAGACATAATTCACCCCTCCACTTT.